This is a list of T cell receptor beta chains from one sample in a study of T-cell memory formation after mild COVID-19. TCRdb reanalysed the 5' RACE reads using MiXCR and keeps one entry per CDR3 protein. The sample lists about 360,000 distinct CDR3 sequences, approximately 15% occurring once. The sequenced material came from PBMCs or a T cell subset sorted from them (not recorded which). These receptors came from a man aged 18 to 29 who had mild COVID-19 (a few samples of this study predate the infection). Cell type and time point are not known. The CDR3 runs from the conserved cysteine through the conserved F or W. The order of the fields is V gene, J gene, clone size, D gene, CDR3 DNA, CDR3 protein. The D gene is left open where the match is weak. Only some rows state a clone size, as once, few, many or a class for expanded clones.

v_gene: TRBV29-1; j_gene: TRBJ2-3; abundance: many; d_gene: -; CDR3nt: TGCAGCGTTGAGTGGGGGTCAGATACGCAGTATTTT; CDR3aa: CSVEWGSDTQYF
v_gene: TRBV29-1; j_gene: TRBJ2-5; abundance: many; d_gene: -; CDR3nt: TGCAGCACCCAAAGGGGGGCGGAAGAGACCCAGTACTTC; CDR3aa: CSTQRGAEETQYF
v_gene: TRBV25-1; j_gene: TRBJ1-4; abundance: few; d_gene: -; CDR3nt: TGTGCCAGCAGTGATCTTGTCTCGCGGCCTGGGCGTGAAAAACTGTTTTTT; CDR3aa: CASSDLVSRPGREKLFF
v_gene: TRBV5-5; j_gene: TRBJ1-4; abundance: -; d_gene: -; CDR3nt: TGTGCCAGCAGCTTGTCCGGGGATGATGAAAAACTGTTTTTT; CDR3aa: CASSLSGDDEKLFF
v_gene: TRBV25-1; j_gene: TRBJ2-1; abundance: few; d_gene: -; CDR3nt: TGTGCCAGCAGTGAACTGGGGACCCTCAATGAGCAGTTCTTC; CDR3aa: CASSELGTLNEQFF
v_gene: TRBV5-5; j_gene: TRBJ2-3; abundance: -; d_gene: TRBD2; CDR3nt: TGTGCCAGCAGCTGGCCCTTGGCGGGGGTCACAGATACGCAGTATTTT; CDR3aa: CASSWPLAGVTDTQYF
v_gene: TRBV20-1; j_gene: TRBJ2-3; abundance: few; d_gene: TRBD2; CDR3nt: TGCAGTGCATCAGACGAGCGGGATTCATCAGATACGCAGTATTTT; CDR3aa: CSASDERDSSDTQYF
v_gene: TRBV18; j_gene: TRBJ1-2; abundance: few; d_gene: -; CDR3nt: TGTGCCAGCTCCCCCCCGGACAGCTATGGCTACACCTTC; CDR3aa: CASSPPDSYGYTF
v_gene: TRBV7-2; j_gene: TRBJ2-4; abundance: -; d_gene: TRBD2; CDR3nt: TGTGCCAGCAGCTTCCCTAGCGGGGACCCAGCCAAAAACATTCAGTACTTC; CDR3aa: CASSFPSGDPAKNIQYF
v_gene: TRBV27; j_gene: TRBJ2-3; abundance: few; d_gene: -; CDR3nt: TGTGCCAGCAGTTTATTTGTCGGGGGACGGGCAGATACGCAGTATTTT; CDR3aa: CASSLFVGGRADTQYF
v_gene: TRBV28; j_gene: TRBJ1-4; abundance: few; d_gene: -; CDR3nt: TGTGCCAGCGCGAGAGATCGTAATGAAAAACTGTTTTTT; CDR3aa: CASARDRNEKLFF
v_gene: TRBV7-9; j_gene: TRBJ2-5; abundance: few; d_gene: -; CDR3nt: TGTGCCAGCAGCTTAATCGTATCAAGGGGCGAAGAGACCCAGTACTTC; CDR3aa: CASSLIVSRGEETQYF
v_gene: TRBV10-1; j_gene: TRBJ1-1; abundance: few; d_gene: -; CDR3nt: TGCGCCAGCAGTGTGGGGTTGGCAAAGCATTACACTGAAGCTTTCTTT; CDR3aa: CASSVGLAKHYTEAFF
v_gene: TRBV11-2; j_gene: TRBJ2-2; abundance: -; d_gene: TRBD1; CDR3nt: TGTGCCAGCAGCCTAGGACAGGGGGCGCGCACCGGGGAGCTGTTTTTT; CDR3aa: CASSLGQGARTGELFF
v_gene: TRBV4-2; j_gene: TRBJ2-1; abundance: few; d_gene: TRBD2; CDR3nt: TGTGCCAGCAGCCAAGTCCTAGCGGGGGCAATCAATGAGCAGTTCTTC; CDR3aa: CASSQVLAGAINEQFF
v_gene: TRBV4-3; j_gene: TRBJ2-3; abundance: few; d_gene: TRBD2; CDR3nt: TGCGCCAGCAGCCAAGGTAGCGGGCAATCAGATACGCAGTATTTT; CDR3aa: CASSQGSGQSDTQYF
v_gene: TRBV3-1; j_gene: TRBJ1-1; abundance: -; d_gene: -; CDR3nt: TGTGCCAGCAGCCAAGATGGACAATTGGCTGAAGCTTTCTTT; CDR3aa: CASSQDGQLAEAFF
v_gene: TRBV5-4; j_gene: TRBJ2-3; abundance: few; d_gene: -; CDR3nt: TGTGCCAGCAGCTTAGGTACCCGGACAGATACGCAGTATTTT; CDR3aa: CASSLGTRTDTQYF
v_gene: TRBV6-6; j_gene: TRBJ2-7; abundance: many; d_gene: TRBD1; CDR3nt: TGTGCCAGCAATCGGGCGGGGACCGGGACAGGGAAAACCTACGAGCAGTACTTC; CDR3aa: CASNRAGTGTGKTYEQYF
v_gene: TRBV4-2; j_gene: TRBJ2-1; abundance: -; d_gene: TRBD1; CDR3nt: TGTGCCAGCAGCCCCGACAGGGTTGGAACACAGTTCTTC; CDR3aa: CASSPDRVGTQFF
v_gene: TRBV29-1; j_gene: TRBJ1-1; abundance: few; d_gene: TRBD1; CDR3nt: TGCAGCGTTGAGGGACAGGAAGCCGGTGAAGCTTTCTTT; CDR3aa: CSVEGQEAGEAFF
v_gene: TRBV7-2; j_gene: TRBJ1-2; abundance: -; d_gene: -; CDR3nt: TGTGCCAGCAGCTTAGTATGGGGGACGGACGGCTACACCTTC; CDR3aa: CASSLVWGTDGYTF
v_gene: TRBV5-1; j_gene: TRBJ2-3; abundance: few; d_gene: -; CDR3nt: TGCGCCAGCAGCTTGGTTGGGGACGCAGATACGCAGTATTTT; CDR3aa: CASSLVGDADTQYF
v_gene: TRBV5-1; j_gene: TRBJ2-2; abundance: few; d_gene: -; CDR3nt: TGCGCCAGCAGCTTGGCCGAGGGGACCGGGGAGCTGTTTTTT; CDR3aa: CASSLAEGTGELFF
v_gene: TRBV5-1; j_gene: TRBJ2-1; abundance: many; d_gene: TRBD1; CDR3nt: TGCGCCAGCAGCCGAGGGACAGCTTACAATGAGCAGTTCTTC; CDR3aa: CASSRGTAYNEQFF
v_gene: TRBV20-1; j_gene: TRBJ2-5; abundance: -; d_gene: -; CDR3nt: TGCAGTGCTAGTCTCGTGTGGGAGACCCAGTACTTC; CDR3aa: CSASLVWETQYF
v_gene: TRBV5-1; j_gene: TRBJ1-2; abundance: -; d_gene: -; CDR3nt: TGCGCCAGCAGCTCGTTCACCGGGCCTAACTATGGCTACACCTTC; CDR3aa: CASSSFTGPNYGYTF
v_gene: TRBV7-9; j_gene: TRBJ1-2; abundance: few; d_gene: -; CDR3nt: TGTGCCAGCAGCGGCAGCAACTATGGCTACACCTTC; CDR3aa: CASSGSNYGYTF
v_gene: TRBV19; j_gene: TRBJ2-2; abundance: -; d_gene: TRBD1; CDR3nt: TGTGCCAGTAGGAAGGACAGGGCCCTCACCGGGGAGCTGTTTTTT; CDR3aa: CASRKDRALTGELFF